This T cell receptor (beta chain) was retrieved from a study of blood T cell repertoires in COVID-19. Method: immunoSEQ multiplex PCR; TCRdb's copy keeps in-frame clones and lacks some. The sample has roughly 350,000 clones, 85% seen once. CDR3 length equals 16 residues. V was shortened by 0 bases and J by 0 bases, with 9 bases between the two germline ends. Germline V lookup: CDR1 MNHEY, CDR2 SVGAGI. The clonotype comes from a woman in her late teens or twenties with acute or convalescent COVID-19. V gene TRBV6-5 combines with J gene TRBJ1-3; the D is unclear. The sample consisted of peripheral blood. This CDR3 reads CASSYSLYASGNTIYF. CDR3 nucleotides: TGTGCCAGCAGTTACTCGCTCTACGCCTCTGGAAACACCATATATTTT.